The 16 T cell receptor beta chains presented below share a single source sample, sequenced in a study of shared clonotypes between healthy human individuals. Profiled with immunoSEQ multiplex PCR; TCRdb holds only in-frame clones, not every one. This table has some 580,000 clones, approximately 97% appearing once. The specimen was naive CD4+ T cells sorted from blood. As to subset: CD45RA+ positively selected. The receptors here all came from a woman in her thirties in good health.

The rearrangement links TRBV6-5 to TRBJ2-2, with 9 positions matching TRBD2. Losses at the gene ends were 7 bases for V and 6 bases for J; bases not matched to a gene: 9. Germline CDR1 reads MNHEY; CDR2 reads SVGAGI. This CDR3 is built from 15 residues. CDR3 loop: CASTFSGSSPGELFF. Here the CDR3 DNA reads TGTGCCAGCACCTTTAGCGGGAGCTCGCCCGGGGAGCTGTTTTTT.

This chain links TRBV5-5 with TRBJ1-4; D is uncertain. The CDR3 is made up of 14 amino acids. CDR1 is SGHKS, CDR2 YYEKEE, per germline (reference sequence). The V end lost 1 base, the J end lost 5 bases, and 9 bases lay between the germline ends. This CDR3 is CASSLRQDNEKLFF. CDR3 sequence (DNA): TGTGCCAGCAGCTTGCGGCAGGACAATGAAAAACTGTTTTTT.

This clone has a single count. The rearrangement joins TRBV28 to TRBJ1-6; 8 positions agree with TRBD1. The CDR3 runs 16 residues. The germline V gene has CDR1 MDHEN and CDR2 SYDVKM. With 6 bases clipped from V and 10 bases from J, the junction kept 14 bases outside the gene matches. The CDR3 nucleotides read TGTGCCAGCAGGTCGCCCCCTGGACAGGGTTTATCACCCCTCCACTTT. The encoded protein is CASRSPPGQGLSPLHF.

The rearrangement links TRBV28 to TRBJ1-1; TRBD1 matches 7 bases. The J segment lost 3 bases and the V segment lost 6 bases, leaving 1 base of the junction unmatched. The CDR3 sequence is 12 residues long. Germline V gives CDR1 MDHEN, CDR2 SYDVKM. CDR3 sequence reads: CASSRGDTEAFF. Here the CDR3 DNA reads TGTGCCAGCAGCAGGGGGGACACTGAAGCTTTCTTT.

V and J are TRBV10-1 and TRBJ2-5; D gene uncertain. V was cut by 4 bases and J by 3 bases, with 6 bases left in between. The CDR3 contains 12 residues. Per the germline V gene, CDR1 is WNHNN and CDR2 is SYGVQD (reference sequence). The CDR3 bases are TGCGCCAGCAGTGGTTCCGAAGAGACCCAGTACTTC. Protein: CASSGSEETQYF.

This sequence joins TRBV27 and TRBJ2-7; the match to TRBD2 covers 12 bases. The germline gives CDR1 MNHEY, CDR2 SMNVEV (reference sequence). The CDR3 is made up of 16 amino acids. Trimming cost V 0 bases and J 6 bases; bases outside gene matches: 6. CDR3 in amino acids: CASSLSPSGRAPEQYF. CDR3 nucleotide sequence: TGTGCCAGCAGTTTATCGCCTAGCGGGAGGGCGCCCGAGCAGTACTTC.

The chain carries TRBV5-1 and TRBJ1-1, with 8 bases fitting TRBD1. V shed 4 bases, J shed 3 bases, and the junction held 2 bases outside the gene matches. CDR1 and CDR2 (germline): SGHRS, YFSETQ. CDR3 length: 13 amino acids. CDR3 sequence: CASSPDRDTEAFF. CDR3 in DNA: TGCGCCAGCAGCCCGGACAGGGACACTGAAGCTTTCTTT.

The chain has TRBV4-1 and TRBJ1-2; D is undetermined. The CDR3 consists of 14 residues. Germline assignment: CDR1 MGHRA and CDR2 YSYEKL. Trimming removed 1 base at V and 2 bases at J, with 8 bases between. The CDR3 reads CASSQADGNYGYTF. In DNA, the CDR3 is TGCGCCAGCAGCCAAGCGGACGGCAACTATGGCTACACCTTC.

This rearrangement joins TRBV10-2 to TRBJ1-5; D not resolved. V lost 2 bases and J 2 bases, leaving 7 bases between the germline ends. CDR1 WSHSY and CDR2 SAAADI come from the germline V gene. CDR3 length: 14 amino acids. The CDR3 DNA sequence: TGCGCCAGCAGTGAGCCCCCTGGCAATCAGCCCCAGCATTTT. It encodes CASSEPPGNQPQHF.

This clone has only one observation. The chain is built from TRBV19 and TRBJ2-7; 9 nucleotides align to TRBD2. The CDR3 extends over 15 amino acids. The trim removed 7 bases at V and 3 bases at J, leaving 10 bases unmatched. Germline V lookup: CDR1 LNHDA, CDR2 SQIVND (reference sequence). The CDR3 sequence is CASTQTSGEDYEQYF. The CDR3 DNA is TGTGCCAGTACCCAGACTAGCGGAGAGGACTACGAGCAGTACTTC.

The V gene is TRBV29-1, the J gene TRBJ1-2, with D possibly matching TRBD1 (5 bases). The V end was cut by 7 bases, the J end by 8 bases, with 14 bases between. Germline V CDR1 and CDR2: SQVTM, ANQGSEA. The CDR3 totals 11 residues. The CDR3 DNA reads as TGCAGCGAGACCAGGGAGTACGGCTACACCTTC. It translates to CSETREYGYTF.

The chain couples TRBV2 to TRBJ2-3; possible D gene TRBD1, 6 bases. The germline V and J ends were trimmed by 9 bases and 2 bases, with 15 bases remaining between them. This CDR3 contains 14 residues. Germline CDR1 is SNHLY and CDR2 is FYNNEI. CDR3 coding DNA: TGTGCCAGAAAAGACAGGATTTACACAGATACGCAGTATTTT. Amino acids: CARKDRIYTDTQYF.

The chain links TRBV10-3 to TRBJ2-2; D might be TRBD1 or TRBD2, each matching 6 bases. The germline V gene has CDR1 ENHRY and CDR2 SYGVKD. V lost 5 bases and J 2 bases, leaving 15 bases between the germline ends. The CDR3 is made up of 16 amino acids. CDR3 sequence (DNA): TGTGCCATCAGTCAGCTTGGGGGGCTCAACACCGGGGAGCTGTTTTTT. It yields the protein CAISQLGGLNTGELFF.

The rearrangement links TRBV28 to TRBJ2-5; D perhaps matches TRBD1 (5 bases). The CDR3 has 13 amino acids. Germline assignment: CDR1 MDHEN and CDR2 SYDVKM. The CDR3 DNA reads TGTGTCTGCGCCCGCAGGGCCCCAGAGACCCAGTACTTC. Protein product: CVCARRAPETQYF. Complete variable domain (other parts from reference TRBV28 and TRBJ2-5): DVKVTQSSRYLVKRTGEKVFLECVQDMDHENMFWYRQDPGLGLRLIYFSYDVKMKEKGDIPEGYSVSREKKERFSLILESASTNQTSMYLCVCARRAPETQYFGPGTRLLVL.

This chain uses TRBV5-6 with TRBJ2-1, with 12 nucleotides matching TRBD2. From germline, CDR1 is SGHDT and CDR2 YYEEEE. The V gene end was trimmed by 4 bases and the J gene end by 6 bases; junction bases not matched to a gene: 2. The CDR3 is 14 amino acids. In DNA, the CDR3 is TGTGCCAGCAGCCTGACTAGCGGGAGCAATGAGCAGTTCTTC. Amino acids: CASSLTSGSNEQFF.

V gene TRBV19 combines with J gene TRBJ1-6, with 7 nucleotides matching TRBD1. Germline assignment: CDR1 LNHDA and CDR2 SQIVND (reference sequence). With V trimmed by 5 bases and J by 7 bases, 8 bases remained unmatched. The CDR3 runs 15 residues. CDR3 DNA sequence: TGTGCCAGTAGTGGGACCGGGACAGTCAATTCACCCCTCCACTTT. Encoded protein: CASSGTGTVNSPLHF.